This T cell receptor (beta chain) derives from a study of cytomegalovirus exposure and HLA in healthy donors. For the study at large: Among roughly 180 million T cells, an earlier analysis found 117 million unique TCR beta sequences. Points from the study as a whole: In a later analysis, common viral pathogens appeared linked to several of the most significant clusters.

A remark on this clone: Its antigen is still unknown.

The CDR3 runs to 16 residues. The V and J ends lost 2 bases and 5 bases respectively, with 18 bases between them. Germline values: CDR1 LNHDA, CDR2 SQIVND (reference sequence). PCR involved 60 Vbeta and 13 Jbeta primers. Authors' methods: Later, 65 million to 85 million unique TCR beta chains were counted in an analysis, and roughly 11 million of them were shared. Some clones are missing from TCRdb's copy, which holds only in-frame ones; the method was immunoSEQ multiplex PCR. V and J calls and clone size come straight from that table; D and trimming were deduced from the DNA. The data contain roughly 220,000 clones, more than 65% of them singletons.

The V and J genes are TRBV19 and TRBJ1-1, with unresolved D. The sequenced sample consisted of PBMCs. This receptor was obtained from a woman under 40 in good health and CMV-seronegative. The CDR3 here is CASSINAATSSTEAFF. The CDR3 DNA reads as TGTGCCAGTAGTATAAACGCGGCCACCTCGTCTACTGAAGCTTTCTTT.